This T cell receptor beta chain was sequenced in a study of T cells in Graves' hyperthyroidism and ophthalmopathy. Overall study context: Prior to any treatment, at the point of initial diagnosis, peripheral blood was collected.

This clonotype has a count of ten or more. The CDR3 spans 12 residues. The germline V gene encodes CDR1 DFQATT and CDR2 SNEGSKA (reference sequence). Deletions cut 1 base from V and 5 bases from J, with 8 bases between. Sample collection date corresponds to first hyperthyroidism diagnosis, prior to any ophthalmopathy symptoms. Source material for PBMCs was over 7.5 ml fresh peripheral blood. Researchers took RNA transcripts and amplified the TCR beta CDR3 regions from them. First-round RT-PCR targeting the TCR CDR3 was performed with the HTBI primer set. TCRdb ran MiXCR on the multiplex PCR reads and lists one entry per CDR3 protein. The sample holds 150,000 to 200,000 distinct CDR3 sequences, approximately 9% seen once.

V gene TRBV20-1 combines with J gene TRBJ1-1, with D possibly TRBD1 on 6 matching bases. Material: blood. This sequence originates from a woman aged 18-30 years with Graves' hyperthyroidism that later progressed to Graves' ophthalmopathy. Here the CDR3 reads CSARGGGTEAFF. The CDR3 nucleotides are TGCAGTGCTAGAGGAGGGGGGACTGAAGCTTTCTTT.